The T cell receptor beta chain described here comes from a study of T cell responses to AZD1222 COVID-19 vaccine. Study results and limitations: Per reports, nearly half of all spike-specific TCRs target regions that are unmutated in variants.

Method: immunoSEQ multiplex PCR; TCRdb's copy keeps in-frame clones and lacks some. The sample records about 170,000 clones, around nine tenths being singletons. Germline V lookup: CDR1 SGHAT, CDR2 FQNNGV. The CDR3 totals 13 residues. V was pared by 5 bases and J by 8 bases, with 13 bases between. Regarding this clone: Its matching antigen is unknown.

The sequenced sample was peripheral blood, obtained on day 0 of AZD1222 vaccination. This TCR derives from an adult in good health. The chain recombines TRBV11-2 with TRBJ2-1; the D is unclear. CDR3 sequence reads: CASSLLHRDEQFF. CDR3 DNA: TGTGCCAGCAGCCTTCTACATAGGGATGAGCAGTTCTTC.